This T cell receptor beta chain was recorded in a study of T-cell reconstitution after alpha-beta-depleted transplantation in children. This CDR3 region has 14 residues. V trimming: 8 bases; J trimming: 4 bases; junction bases outside the gene matches: 6. Researchers prepared the TCRbeta library using unique molecular identifiers, the study reports. TCRdb called the PCR reads again in MiXCR, with one record for every CDR3 protein. The sample lists about 540,000 distinct CDR3 sequences, more than 20% occurring once. This clonotype came up a few times. Its cognate antigen is unknown. Study-level results: Among T cells one year after transplant, newly produced cells accounted for most counts and diversity.

The starting material was PBMCs, obtained before TCRalphabeta/CD19-depleted stem cell transplant. This sequence originates from a boy under three years old with Wiskott-Aldrich syndrome, due to receive a stem cell transplant. This sequence joins TRBV12-3 or TRBV12-4 and TRBJ1-5; 9 nucleotides align to TRBD1. The CDR3 here is CASRTGVWNQPQHF. CDR3 DNA: TGTGCCAGCCGGACAGGGGTCTGGAATCAGCCCCAGCATTTT.